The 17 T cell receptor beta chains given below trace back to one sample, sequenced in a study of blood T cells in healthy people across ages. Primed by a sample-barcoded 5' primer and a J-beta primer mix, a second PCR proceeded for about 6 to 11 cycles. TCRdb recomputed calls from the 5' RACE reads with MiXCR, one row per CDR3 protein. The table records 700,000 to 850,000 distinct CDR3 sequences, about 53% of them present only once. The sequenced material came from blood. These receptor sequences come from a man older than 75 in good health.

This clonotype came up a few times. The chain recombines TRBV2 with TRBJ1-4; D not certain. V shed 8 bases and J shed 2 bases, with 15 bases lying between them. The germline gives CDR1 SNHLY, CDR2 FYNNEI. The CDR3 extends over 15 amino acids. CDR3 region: CASQRRAGTNEKLFF. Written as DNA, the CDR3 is TGTGCCAGCCAAAGGAGGGCTGGGACTAATGAAAAACTGTTTTTT.

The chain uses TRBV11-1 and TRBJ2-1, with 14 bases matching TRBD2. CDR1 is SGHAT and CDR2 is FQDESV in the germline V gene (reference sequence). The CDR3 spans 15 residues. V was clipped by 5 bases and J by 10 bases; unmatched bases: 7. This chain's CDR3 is CASSTGLAGAREQFF. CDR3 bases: TGTGCCAGCAGCACGGGACTAGCGGGAGCCCGGGAGCAGTTCTTC.

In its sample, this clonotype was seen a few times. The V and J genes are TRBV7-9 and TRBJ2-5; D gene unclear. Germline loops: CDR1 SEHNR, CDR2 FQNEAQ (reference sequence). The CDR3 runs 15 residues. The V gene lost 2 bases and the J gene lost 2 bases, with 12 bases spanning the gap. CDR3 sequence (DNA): TGTGCCAGCAGCTTAAGAGTGGCTGGACAAGAGACCCAGTACTTC. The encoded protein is CASSLRVAGQETQYF.

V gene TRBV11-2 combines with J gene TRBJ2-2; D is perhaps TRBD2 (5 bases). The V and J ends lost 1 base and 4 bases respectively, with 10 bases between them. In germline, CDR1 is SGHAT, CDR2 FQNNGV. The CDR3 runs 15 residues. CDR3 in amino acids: CASSLGRGSTGELFF. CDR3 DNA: TGTGCCAGCAGCTTAGGGCGCGGGTCCACCGGGGAGCTGTTTTTT.

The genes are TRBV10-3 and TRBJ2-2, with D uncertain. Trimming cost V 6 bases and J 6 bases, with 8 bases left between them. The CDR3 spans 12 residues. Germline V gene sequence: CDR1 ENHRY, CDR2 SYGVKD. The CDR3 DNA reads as TGTGCCATCAGCCATTCCCCCGGGGAGCTGTTTTTT. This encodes CAISHSPGELFF.

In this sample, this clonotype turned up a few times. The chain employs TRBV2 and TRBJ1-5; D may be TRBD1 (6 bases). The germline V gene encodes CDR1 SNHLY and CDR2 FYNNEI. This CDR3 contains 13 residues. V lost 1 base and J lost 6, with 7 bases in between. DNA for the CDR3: TGTGCCAGCAGTGAAGGAGGGGGTCAGCCCCAGCATTTT. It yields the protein CASSEGGGQPQHF.

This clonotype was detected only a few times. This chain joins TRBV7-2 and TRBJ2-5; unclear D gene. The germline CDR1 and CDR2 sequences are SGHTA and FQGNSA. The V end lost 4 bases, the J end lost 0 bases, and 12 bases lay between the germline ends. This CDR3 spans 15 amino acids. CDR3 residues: CASSSTGFYQETQYF. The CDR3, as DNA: TGTGCCAGCAGCTCCACCGGATTCTACCAAGAGACCCAGTACTTC.

CDR3 coding DNA: TGCGCCAGCAGCGCAACAGGACTTAGCAATCAGCCCCAGCATTTT. This sequence encodes CASSATGLSNQPQHF. The rearrangement links TRBV5-1 to TRBJ1-5; tentative D call: TRBD1 (5 bases). V lost 4 bases to trimming and J lost 0 bases, with 11 bases between them. CDR3 length: 15 amino acids. Germline V gives CDR1 SGHRS, CDR2 YFSETQ.

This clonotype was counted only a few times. The DNA for the CDR3 is TGTGCCAGCTCACCACCGGGTTCGAACACTGAAGCTTTCTTT. The encoded protein is CASSPPGSNTEAFF. The rearrangement joins TRBV18 to TRBJ1-1; D unresolved. Germline V lookup: CDR1 KGHSH, CDR2 LQKENI. This CDR3 region has 14 residues. V was shortened by 0 bases and J by 1 base, with 6 bases between the two germline ends.

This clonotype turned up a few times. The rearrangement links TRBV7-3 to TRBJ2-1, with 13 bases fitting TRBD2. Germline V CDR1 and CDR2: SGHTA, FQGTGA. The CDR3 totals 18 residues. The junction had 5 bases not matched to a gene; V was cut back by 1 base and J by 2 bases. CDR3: CASSLKGTSGKTYNEQFF. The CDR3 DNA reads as TGTGCCAGCAGCTTAAAGGGGACTAGCGGGAAAACCTACAATGAGCAGTTCTTC.

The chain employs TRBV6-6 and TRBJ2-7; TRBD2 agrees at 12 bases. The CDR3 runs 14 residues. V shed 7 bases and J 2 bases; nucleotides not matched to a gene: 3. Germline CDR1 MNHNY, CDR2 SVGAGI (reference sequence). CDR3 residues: CASTLAGGAYEQYF. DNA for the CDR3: TGTGCCAGCACCCTAGCGGGAGGGGCCTACGAGCAGTACTTC.

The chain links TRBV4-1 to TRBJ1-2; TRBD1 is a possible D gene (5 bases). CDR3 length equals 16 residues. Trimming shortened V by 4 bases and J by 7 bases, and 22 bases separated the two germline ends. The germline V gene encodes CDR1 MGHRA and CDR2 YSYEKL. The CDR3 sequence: CASSPLVAGRARGYTF. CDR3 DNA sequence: TGCGCCAGCAGCCCCTTGGTGGCAGGGAGGGCTCGTGGCTACACCTTC.

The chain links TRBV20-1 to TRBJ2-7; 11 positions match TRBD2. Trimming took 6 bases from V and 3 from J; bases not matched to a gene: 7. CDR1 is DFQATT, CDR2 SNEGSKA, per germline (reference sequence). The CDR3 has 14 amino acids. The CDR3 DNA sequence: TGCAGTGCCCGCCTAGCGGGAGGTGACTACGAGCAGTACTTC. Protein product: CSARLAGGDYEQYF.

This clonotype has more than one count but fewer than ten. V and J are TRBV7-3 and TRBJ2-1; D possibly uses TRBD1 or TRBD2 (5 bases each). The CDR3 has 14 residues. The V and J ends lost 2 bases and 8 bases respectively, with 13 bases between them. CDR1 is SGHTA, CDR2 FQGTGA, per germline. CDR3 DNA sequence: TGTGCCAGCAGCTTAGGGGGAGCGATGGATGAGCAGTTCTTC. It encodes CASSLGGAMDEQFF.

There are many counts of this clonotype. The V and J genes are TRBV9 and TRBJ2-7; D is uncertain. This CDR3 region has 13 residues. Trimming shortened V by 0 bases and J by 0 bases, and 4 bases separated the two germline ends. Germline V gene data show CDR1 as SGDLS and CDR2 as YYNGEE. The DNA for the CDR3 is TGTGCCAGCAGCGTAGGGGCCTCCTACGAGCAGTACTTC. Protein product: CASSVGASYEQYF.

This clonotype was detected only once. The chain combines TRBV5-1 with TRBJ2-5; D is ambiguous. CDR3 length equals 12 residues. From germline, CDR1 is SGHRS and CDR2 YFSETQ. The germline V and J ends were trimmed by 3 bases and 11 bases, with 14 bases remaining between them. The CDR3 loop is CASSSSWNEQYF. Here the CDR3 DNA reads TGCGCCAGCAGCTCCTCCTGGAATGAGCAGTACTTC.

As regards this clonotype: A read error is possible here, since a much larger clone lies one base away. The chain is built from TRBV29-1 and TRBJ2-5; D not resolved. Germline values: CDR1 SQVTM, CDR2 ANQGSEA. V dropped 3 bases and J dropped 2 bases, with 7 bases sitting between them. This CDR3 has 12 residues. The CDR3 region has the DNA TGCAGCGTTGACAAGGGTCAAGAGACCCAGTACTTC. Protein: CSVDKGQETQYF. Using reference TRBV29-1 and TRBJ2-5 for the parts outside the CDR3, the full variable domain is SAVISQKPSRDICQRGTSLTIQCQVDSQVTMMFWYRQQPGQSLTLIATANQGSEATYESGFVIDKFPISRPNLTFSTLTVSNMSPEDSSIYLCSVDKGQETQYFGPGTRLLVL.